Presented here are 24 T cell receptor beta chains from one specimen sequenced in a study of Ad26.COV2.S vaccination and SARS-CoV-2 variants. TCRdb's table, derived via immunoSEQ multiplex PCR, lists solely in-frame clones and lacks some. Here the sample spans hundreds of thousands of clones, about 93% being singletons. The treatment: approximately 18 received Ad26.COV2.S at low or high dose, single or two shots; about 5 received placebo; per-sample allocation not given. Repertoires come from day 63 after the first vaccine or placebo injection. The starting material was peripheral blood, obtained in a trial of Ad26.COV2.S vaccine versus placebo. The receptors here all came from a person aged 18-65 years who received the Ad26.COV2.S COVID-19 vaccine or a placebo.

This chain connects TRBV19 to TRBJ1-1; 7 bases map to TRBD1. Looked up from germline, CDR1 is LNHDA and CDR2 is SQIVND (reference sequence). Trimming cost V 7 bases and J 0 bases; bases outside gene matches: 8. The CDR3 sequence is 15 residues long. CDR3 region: CASKRDSRMNTEAFF. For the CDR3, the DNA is TGTGCCAGTAAACGGGACAGCAGAATGAACACTGAAGCTTTCTTT.

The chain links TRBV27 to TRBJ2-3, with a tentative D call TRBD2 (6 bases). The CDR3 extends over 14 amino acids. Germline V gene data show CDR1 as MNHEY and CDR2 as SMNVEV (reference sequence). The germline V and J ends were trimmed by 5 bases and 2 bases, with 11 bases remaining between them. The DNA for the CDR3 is TGTGCCAGCAGTATTCGGGACTCCACAGATACGCAGTATTTT. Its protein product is CASSIRDSTDTQYF.

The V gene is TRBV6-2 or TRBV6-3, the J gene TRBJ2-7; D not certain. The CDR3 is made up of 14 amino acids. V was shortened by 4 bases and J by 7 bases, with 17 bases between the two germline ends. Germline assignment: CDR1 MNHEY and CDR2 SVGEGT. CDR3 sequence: CASSSGPPLWEQYF. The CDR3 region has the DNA TGTGCCAGCAGTTCCGGACCGCCGTTGTGGGAGCAGTACTTC.

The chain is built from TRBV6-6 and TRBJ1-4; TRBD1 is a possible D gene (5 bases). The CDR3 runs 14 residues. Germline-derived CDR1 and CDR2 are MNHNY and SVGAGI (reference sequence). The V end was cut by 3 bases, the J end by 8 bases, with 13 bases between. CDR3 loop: CASSYGAGREKLFF. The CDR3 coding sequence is TGTGCCAGCAGTTATGGGGCAGGGAGGGAAAAACTGTTTTTT.

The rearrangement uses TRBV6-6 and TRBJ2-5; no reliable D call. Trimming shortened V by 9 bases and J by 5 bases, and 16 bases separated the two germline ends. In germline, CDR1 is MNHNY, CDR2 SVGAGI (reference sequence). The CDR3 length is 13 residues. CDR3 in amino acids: CASRLQLGETQYF. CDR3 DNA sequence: TGTGCCAGTCGGCTACAGCTGGGCGAGACCCAGTACTTC.

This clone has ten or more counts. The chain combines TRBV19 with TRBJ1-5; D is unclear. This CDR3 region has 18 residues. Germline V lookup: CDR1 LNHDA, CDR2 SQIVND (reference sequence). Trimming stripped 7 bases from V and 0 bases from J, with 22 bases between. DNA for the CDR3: TGTGCCAGTACCCCCAGCGAGGCAGCCGAAGATAGCAATCAGCCCCAGCATTTT. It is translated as CASTPSEAAEDSNQPQHF.

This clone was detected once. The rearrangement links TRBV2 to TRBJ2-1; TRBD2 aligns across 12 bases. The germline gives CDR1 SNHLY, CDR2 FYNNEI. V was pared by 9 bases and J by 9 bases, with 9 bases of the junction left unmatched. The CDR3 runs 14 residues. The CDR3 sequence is CASGLAGIQGEQFF. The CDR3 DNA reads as TGTGCCAGTGGACTAGCGGGAATACAAGGTGAGCAGTTCTTC.

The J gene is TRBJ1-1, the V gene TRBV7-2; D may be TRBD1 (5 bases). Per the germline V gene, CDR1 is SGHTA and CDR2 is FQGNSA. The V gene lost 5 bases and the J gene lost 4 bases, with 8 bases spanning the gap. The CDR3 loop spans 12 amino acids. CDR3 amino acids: CASSPGGTEAFF. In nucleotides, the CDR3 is TGTGCCAGCAGCCCTGGGGGCACTGAAGCTTTCTTT. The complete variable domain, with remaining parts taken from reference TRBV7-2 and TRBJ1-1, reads GAGVSQSPSNKVTEKGKDVELRCDPISGHTALYWYRQSLGQGLEFLIYFQGNSAPDKSGLPSDRFSAERTGGSVSTLTIQRTQQEDSAVYLCASSPGGTEAFFGQGTRLTVV.

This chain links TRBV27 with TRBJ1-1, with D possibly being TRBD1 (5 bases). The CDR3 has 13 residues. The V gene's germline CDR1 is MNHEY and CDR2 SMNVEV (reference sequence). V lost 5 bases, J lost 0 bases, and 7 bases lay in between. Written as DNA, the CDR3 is TGTGCCAGCAGTACGACAGTGAACACTGAAGCTTTCTTT. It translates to CASSTTVNTEAFF.

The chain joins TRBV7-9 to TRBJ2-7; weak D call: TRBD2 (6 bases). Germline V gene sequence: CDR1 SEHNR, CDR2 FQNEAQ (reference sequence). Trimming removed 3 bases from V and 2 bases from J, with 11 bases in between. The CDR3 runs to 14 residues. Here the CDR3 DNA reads TGTGCCAGCAGCTTCGGGGGAATTACCTACGAGCAGTACTTC. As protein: CASSFGGITYEQYF.

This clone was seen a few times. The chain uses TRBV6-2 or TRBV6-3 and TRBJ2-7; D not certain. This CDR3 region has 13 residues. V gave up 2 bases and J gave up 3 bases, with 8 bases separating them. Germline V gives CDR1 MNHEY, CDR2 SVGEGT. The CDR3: CASSYGSVYEQYF. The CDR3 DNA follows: TGTGCCAGCAGTTACGGGTCGGTCTACGAGCAGTACTTC.

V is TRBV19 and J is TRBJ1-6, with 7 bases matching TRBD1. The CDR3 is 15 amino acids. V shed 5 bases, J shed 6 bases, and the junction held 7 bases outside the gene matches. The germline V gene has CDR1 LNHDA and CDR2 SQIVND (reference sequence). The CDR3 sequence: CASSPRAGGNSPLHF. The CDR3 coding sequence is TGTGCCAGTAGTCCGAGGGCAGGGGGTAATTCACCCCTCCACTTT.

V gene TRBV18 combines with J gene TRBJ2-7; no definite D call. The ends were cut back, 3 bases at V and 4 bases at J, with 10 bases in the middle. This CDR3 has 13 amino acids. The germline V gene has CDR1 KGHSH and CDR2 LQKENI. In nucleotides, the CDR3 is TGTGCCAGCTCACCCCTTGTTGAATACGAGCAGTACTTC. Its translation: CASSPLVEYEQYF.

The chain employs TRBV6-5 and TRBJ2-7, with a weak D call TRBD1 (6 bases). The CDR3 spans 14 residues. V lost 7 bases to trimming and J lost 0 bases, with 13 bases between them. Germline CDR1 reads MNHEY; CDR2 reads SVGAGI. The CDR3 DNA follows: TGTGCCAGCACCGACAGGTCCTCCTCCTACGAGCAGTACTTC. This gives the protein CASTDRSSSYEQYF.

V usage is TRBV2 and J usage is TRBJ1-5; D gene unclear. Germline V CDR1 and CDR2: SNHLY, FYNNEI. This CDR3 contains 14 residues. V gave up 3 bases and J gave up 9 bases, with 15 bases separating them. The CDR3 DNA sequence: TGTGCCAGCAGTGAGTTTGCTACCCGGGGGCCCCAGCATTTT. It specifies CASSEFATRGPQHF.

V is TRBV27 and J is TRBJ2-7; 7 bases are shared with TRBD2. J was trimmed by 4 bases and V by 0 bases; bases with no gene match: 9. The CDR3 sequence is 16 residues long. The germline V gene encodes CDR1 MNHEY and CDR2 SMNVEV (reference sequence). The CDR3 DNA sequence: TGTGCCAGCAGTTTATCCCCCCGGAGGGGAGGGTACGAGCAGTACTTC. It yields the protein CASSLSPRRGGYEQYF.

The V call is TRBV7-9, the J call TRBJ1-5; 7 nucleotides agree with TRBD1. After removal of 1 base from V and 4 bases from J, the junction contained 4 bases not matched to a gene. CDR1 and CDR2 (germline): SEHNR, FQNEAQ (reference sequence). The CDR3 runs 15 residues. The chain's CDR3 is CASSLEGAENQPQHF. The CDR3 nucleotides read TGTGCCAGCAGCTTAGAGGGGGCCGAGAATCAGCCCCAGCATTTT.

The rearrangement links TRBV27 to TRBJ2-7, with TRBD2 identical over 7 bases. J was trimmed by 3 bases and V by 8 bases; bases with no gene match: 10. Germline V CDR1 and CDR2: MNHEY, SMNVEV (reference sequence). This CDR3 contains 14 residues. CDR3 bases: TGTGCCAGCGGTGTCTTGGGAGGGAACTACGAGCAGTACTTC. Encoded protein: CASGVLGGNYEQYF.

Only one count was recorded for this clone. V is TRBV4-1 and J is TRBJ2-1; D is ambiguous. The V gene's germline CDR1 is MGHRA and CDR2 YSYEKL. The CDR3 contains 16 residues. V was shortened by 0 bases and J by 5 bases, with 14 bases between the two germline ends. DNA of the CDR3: TGCGCCAGCAGCCAAGATCTAGATTGGGGAAACAATGAGCAGTTCTTC. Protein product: CASSQDLDWGNNEQFF.

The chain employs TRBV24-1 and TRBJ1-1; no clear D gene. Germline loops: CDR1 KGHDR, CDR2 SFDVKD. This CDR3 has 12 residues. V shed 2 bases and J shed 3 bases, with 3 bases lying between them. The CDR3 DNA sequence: TGTGCCACCAGTGATTCTGACACTGAAGCTTTCTTT. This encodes CATSDSDTEAFF.

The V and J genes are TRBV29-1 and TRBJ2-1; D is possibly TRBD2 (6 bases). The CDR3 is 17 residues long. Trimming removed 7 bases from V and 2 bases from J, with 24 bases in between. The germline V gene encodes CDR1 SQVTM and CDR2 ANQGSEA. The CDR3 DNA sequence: TGCAGCGCCACGGCGGGGCCAGCGGACCGTCCCTACAATGAGCAGTTCTTC. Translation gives CSATAGPADRPYNEQFF.

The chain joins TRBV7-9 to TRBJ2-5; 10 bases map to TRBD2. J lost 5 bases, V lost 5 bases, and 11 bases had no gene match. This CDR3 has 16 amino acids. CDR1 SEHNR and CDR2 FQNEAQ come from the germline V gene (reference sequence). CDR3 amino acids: CASSLAASGSVETQYF. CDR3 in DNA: TGTGCCAGCAGCCTCGCCGCTAGCGGGAGTGTGGAGACCCAGTACTTC.

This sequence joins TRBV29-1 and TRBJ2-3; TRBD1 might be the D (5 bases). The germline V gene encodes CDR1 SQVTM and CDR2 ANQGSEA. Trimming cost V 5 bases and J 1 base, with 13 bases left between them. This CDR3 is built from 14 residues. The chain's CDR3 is CSVRRGIGTDTQYF. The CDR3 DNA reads TGCAGCGTTCGTAGGGGAATAGGCACAGATACGCAGTATTTT.

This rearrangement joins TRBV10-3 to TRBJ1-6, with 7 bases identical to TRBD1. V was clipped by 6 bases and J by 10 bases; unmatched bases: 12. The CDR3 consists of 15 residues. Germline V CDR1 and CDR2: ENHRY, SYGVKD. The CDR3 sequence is CAIRAQEGAGSPLHF. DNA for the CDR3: TGTGCCATCAGGGCTCAGGAGGGGGCTGGATCACCCCTCCACTTT.